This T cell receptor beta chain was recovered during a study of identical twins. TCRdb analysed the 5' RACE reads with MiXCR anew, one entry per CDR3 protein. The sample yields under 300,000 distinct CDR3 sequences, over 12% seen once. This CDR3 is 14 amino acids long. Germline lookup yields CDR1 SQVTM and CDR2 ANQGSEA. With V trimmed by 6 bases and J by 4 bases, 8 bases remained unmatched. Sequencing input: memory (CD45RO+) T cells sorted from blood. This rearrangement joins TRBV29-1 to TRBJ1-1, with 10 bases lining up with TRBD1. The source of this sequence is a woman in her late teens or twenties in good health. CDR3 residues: CSVRTGGGSTEAFF. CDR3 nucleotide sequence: TGCAGCGTCAGGACAGGGGGGGGGAGCACTGAAGCTTTCTTT.